This TCR beta chain is from a study of post-analysis software for immune sequencing data (dated by TCRdb to between 2015 and 2017). A note on the overall study: Recorded disease courses included relapsing-remitting, secondary progressive and progressive-relapsing multiple sclerosis, with some patients lacking subtype annotation. The patient repertoires were compared against about 10 previously published healthy control repertoires obtained from donors aged roughly 6 to 25 years. A subset of samples was prepared in parallel using single-end sample barcoding, then pooled and co-amplified after Illumina adapter ligation.

TCR beta repertoires were profiled from peripheral blood of roughly 13 young patients with multiple sclerosis to demonstrate the VDJtools post-analysis software. The multiple sclerosis patients were children and adolescents between roughly 6 and 16 years of age. Summary of the overall study and its limitations: Significantly lower normalized Chao1 diversity was found in multiple sclerosis patients than in controls, suggesting substantial peripheral T-cell clonal expansion. When samples were clustered directly using the F measure, samples prepared in the same batch co-clustered strongly, which prompted a batch-effect correction. Four or five TRBV segments, including TRBV5-6, TRBV5-1 and TRBV20-1, were significantly more frequent in patients than controls. The control group was slightly older than the multiple sclerosis patient group.

With respect to this clonotype: Its antigen target is currently unknown. Qualities for individual bases were not recorded, and no much larger clone is one base off.

The method behind the library was PCR. TCRdb lists the instrument as Illumina HiSeq 2500. Unique molecular identifiers were incorporated into TCR beta cDNA libraries to reduce PCR and sequencing biases. Every 1 to 10 million input T cells yielded roughly 500,000 cDNA molecules, meaning each molecule approximated one T cell. The patient libraries were prepared and sequenced with the same protocol used for the earlier healthy control dataset. Within a given batch, samples were prepared together, multiplexed and sequenced on the same HiSeq lane. On the authors' methods: Raw barcoded reads were processed with MIGEC, and single-read molecular identifier groups were discarded before consensus assembly and CDR3 extraction. Clonotype tables were post-analysed with VDJtools, and diversity was normalized by down-sampling all datasets to the smallest sample size. Repertoire overlap clustering matched CDR3 amino acid but not nucleotide sequences to correct batch-related cross-sample contamination. TCRdb cleaned the public reads at Q25 with fastp, built clones with MiXCR and kept in-frame beta chains. Each CDR3 protein gets just one entry, which takes the most common genes and DNA from the rows behind it. These V and J calls are TCRdb output, not the study's own analysis. Within this sample are approximately 690,000 distinct CDR3 sequences, with 59% of them counted one time only. The ten largest clones represent 11% of the sample.

Taken from cysteine to phenylalanine, the CDR3 has 13 residues. Only the CDR3 DNA stays, 39 bases, in frame from base 1. CDR1 and CDR2, looked up from the germline V gene (reference sequence), are SEHNR and FQNEAQ. The junction carries 8 bases between V and J, which are trimmed by 2 bases and 9 bases respectively. The specimen was blood. The clonotype originates from a girl aged 2 to 9 with multiple sclerosis. This chain joins TRBV7-9 to TRBJ1-6; no D gene call is confident. The CDR3 protein is CASSLQEISPLHF. Here is the DNA: TGTGCCAGCAGCTTACAGGAGATTTCACCCCTCCACTTT.